These 6 T cell receptor beta chains came from one sample sequenced in a study of human T cells and chemical hapten exposure. TCRdb called the RACE reads again in MiXCR, with one record for every CDR3 protein. The data hold about 51,000 distinct CDR3 sequences, with 8.5% to 10% observed a single time. Regarding time point: pre-sensitization, week 0. Treatment given: therapeutic diphenylcyclopropenone sensitization with weekly scalp DPC. The sample here was whole blood, taken in connection with sensitization to the hapten diphenylcyclopropenone (DPC). Receptor source: a woman aged 40 to 50 with alopecia areata. Some clones in this sample may be carry-over from other donors' samples.

This clonotype has ten or more counts. The CDR3 here is CATTPEEGIAKNIQYF. The CDR3 bases are TGTGCCACCACCCCAGAAGAGGGGATAGCCAAAAACATTCAGTACTTC. This sequence joins TRBV15 and TRBJ2-4; D is possibly TRBD1 or TRBD2 (5 bases each). Trimming took off 7 bases at V and 0 bases at J, with 16 bases between the two ends. There are 16 residues in the CDR3. Germline loops: CDR1 LNHNV, CDR2 YYDKDF (reference sequence).

This clonotype was seen at least ten times. The J gene is TRBJ1-1, the V gene TRBV29-1; TRBD1 aligns across 9 bases. Germline CDR1 is SQVTM and CDR2 is ANQGSEA. Unmatched junction bases numbered 3, after V lost 5 bases and J lost 5 bases. CDR3 length equals 12 residues. This CDR3 reads CSVHRGPTEAFF. The CDR3 DNA reads as TGCAGCGTTCACAGGGGGCCGACTGAAGCTTTCTTT.

The V gene is TRBV6-1, the J gene TRBJ2-7; TRBD1 aligns across 8 bases. This CDR3 contains 14 residues. Germline lookup yields CDR1 MNHNS and CDR2 SASEGT. V gave up 3 bases and J gave up 3 bases; unmatched junction bases: 4. The CDR3 protein is CASSDPGGRYEQYF. The CDR3 DNA sequence: TGTGCCAGCAGTGACCCAGGGGGCCGCTACGAGCAGTACTTC.

The chain couples TRBV2 to TRBJ2-7, with D unresolved. Germline assignment: CDR1 SNHLY and CDR2 FYNNEI. Trimming took 4 bases from V and 7 from J, leaving 8 bases between them. The CDR3 totals 11 residues. Written as DNA, the CDR3 is TGTGCCAGCAGTGTGGCTGGGGAGCAGTACTTC. Its translation: CASSVAGEQYF.

This clonotype showed up just a few times. The J gene is TRBJ1-1, the V gene TRBV3-1; tentatively, D is TRBD1 (6 bases). V was clipped by 5 bases and J by 4 bases, with 11 bases between them. Germline V gene data show CDR1 as LGHDT and CDR2 as YNNKEL (reference sequence). The CDR3 loop spans 13 amino acids. In nucleotides, the CDR3 is TGTGCCAGCAGCGATGGACAGTTCACTGAAGCTTTCTTT. As protein: CASSDGQFTEAFF.

This clonotype was detected ten times or more. J is TRBJ1-6 and V is TRBV27, with a possible D match to TRBD1 (5 bases). Trimming removed 2 bases from V and 13 bases from J, with 18 bases in between. CDR3 size: 15 residues. The germline V gene encodes CDR1 MNHEY and CDR2 SMNVEV (reference sequence). CDR3 DNA sequence: TGTGCCAGCAGTTTAGGGGCGGGCACCGCCGGGCCCCTCCACTTT. Residues: CASSLGAGTAGPLHF.